This T cell receptor (beta chain) was identified in a study of blood T cells in healthy people across ages. Sample-barcoded 5' priming and a J-beta primer mix drove a second PCR of 7 to 11 cycles. TCRdb redid the calling of the 5' RACE reads with MiXCR, one entry per CDR3 protein. This table holds more than 1,000,000 distinct CDR3 sequences, almost 25% found once. V lost 3 bases to trimming and J lost 4 bases; unmatched junction nucleotides: 18. This CDR3 has 18 amino acids. Germline CDR1 reads SGHRS; CDR2 reads YFSETQ. The same specimen was also included in a second study, on T cells of mothers and their children.

The sample was blood. This TCR was sampled from a girl under 10 years old in good health. This chain links TRBV5-1 with TRBJ2-7; 8 nucleotides agree with TRBD2. CDR3 protein: CASSWGTSSSGAPYEQYF. The CDR3 nucleotides are TGCGCCAGCAGCTGGGGCACTTCGAGTAGCGGGGCGCCGTACGAGCAGTACTTC.